These T cell receptor beta chains were read from a single sample in a study of blood T cell repertoires in COVID-19. This table comes from immunoSEQ multiplex PCR, and its TCRdb copy is limited to in-frame clones, with some not included. There are about 38,000 clones in the sample; around four fifths occur only once, and approximately 1.7% lies in the top ten. The sequencing sample was made of peripheral blood. These TCRs come from a man between 60 and 75 years old with COVID-19, enrolled during active disease. The CDR3 runs from the conserved cysteine through the conserved F or W. D genes are given only for firm matches. Clone size appears in some rows only: once, few, many, or a class for an expanded clone.

cdr3_nt cdr3_aa j_call clone_size d_call v_call
TGTGCCTGGAGTCTCTCCACAGATACGCAGTATTTT CAWSLSTDTQYF TRBJ2-3 NA NA TRBV30
TGCGCCACCCGCCTCGGACAGGGTAGCACAGATACGCAGTATTTT CATRLGQGSTDTQYF TRBJ2-3 NA TRBD1 TRBV10-2
TGTGCCAGCAGACCGGGACAGGGGCTCCAAGAGACCCAGTACTTC CASRPGQGLQETQYF TRBJ2-5 once TRBD1 TRBV5-8
TGTGCCAGCTCACCACTATCTAGCGGGAGCTCCTACGAGCAGTACTTC CASSPLSSGSSYEQYF TRBJ2-7 NA TRBD2 TRBV18
TGTGCCAGCAGTGGCGAAATGAAAAAACTGTTTTTT CASSGEMKKLFF TRBJ1-4 NA NA TRBV2
TGTGCCAGCAGTTACTCGGGAGGGGAGGCTTTCTTT CASSYSGGEAFF TRBJ1-1 NA NA TRBV6-5
TGTGCCAGCAGCCCCGGGAATCAAAACTATGGCTACACCTTC CASSPGNQNYGYTF TRBJ1-2 NA NA TRBV6-5
TGTGCCAGCAGCTCCAGACTAGCGGGAAGTACAGAGACCCAGTACTTC CASSSRLAGSTETQYF TRBJ2-5 NA TRBD2 TRBV7-8
TGTGCCAGCAGCTTATATTTATACGGGAGGGGCGCAGATACGCAGTATTTT CASSLYLYGRGADTQYF TRBJ2-3 NA TRBD2 TRBV5-4
TGTGCCAGCAGTTTAGCGGGGGGCGCTGCTGGAAACACCATATATTTT CASSLAGGAAGNTIYF TRBJ1-3 NA NA TRBV27
TGTGCCAGTAGTAAATTAAAAACGACTCGGGAGACCCAGTACTTC CASSKLKTTRETQYF TRBJ2-5 NA NA TRBV19
TGTGCCATCAGTGATACAGGGGGCGGTCAGCCCCAGCATTTT CAISDTGGGQPQHF TRBJ1-5 NA TRBD1 TRBV10-3
TGCGCCAGCAGCCAAGGCGCGGGCGGGGAGCTGTTTTTT CASSQGAGGELFF TRBJ2-2 few NA TRBV4-1
TGTGCCAGCAGCCCCAGGAGGGTGTCTAATGAAAAACTGTTTTTT CASSPRRVSNEKLFF TRBJ1-4 NA NA TRBV3-1/TRBV3-2
TGTGCCTGGGCCCAGGGGGCGCGGACTGAAGCTTTCTTT CAWAQGARTEAFF TRBJ1-1 NA TRBD1 TRBV30
TGTGCCAGCAGCCTCGACGGGACAGGGTTCGCCGGGGAGCTGTTTTTT CASSLDGTGFAGELFF TRBJ2-2 NA TRBD1 TRBV9
TGTGCCAGCAGCTTCCGGGACAGCCTCGGGCATCAGCCCCAGCATTTT CASSFRDSLGHQPQHF TRBJ1-5 NA TRBD1 TRBV5-4
TGTGCCAGCAGTGAAAGACCGGGACAGGGGTTTATGAATGAGCAGTTCTTC CASSERPGQGFMNEQFF TRBJ2-1 once TRBD1 TRBV6-1
TGCGCCAGCAGCTTGAGTGTAGGGACAGGGAGCACTGAAGCTTTCTTT CASSLSVGTGSTEAFF TRBJ1-1 NA TRBD1 TRBV5-1
TGTGCCAGCAGCGAGGGGACAGTCTATGGCTACACCTTC CASSEGTVYGYTF TRBJ1-2 NA TRBD1 TRBV6-5
TGTGCCAGTAGACAGAAGACAGGGGCCCTTGTCGGCTACACCTTC CASRQKTGALVGYTF TRBJ1-2 NA TRBD1 TRBV19
TGCGCCAGCAGTGAGGGGCAGAACACTGAAGCTTTCTTT CASSEGQNTEAFF TRBJ1-1 NA NA TRBV10-2
TGTGCCATCAGTGCTGCCCGACAGCGCGGCTCTGGAAACACCATATATTTT CAISAARQRGSGNTIYF TRBJ1-3 NA NA TRBV10-3
TGTGCCACCAGTGATCCCGGGAACCCTAAAGAGACCCAGTACTTC CATSDPGNPKETQYF TRBJ2-5 NA NA TRBV24-1
TGTGCCAGCAGTTACGGAGGCGGGGCGTCTCAGCCCCAGCATTTT CASSYGGGASQPQHF TRBJ1-5 NA NA TRBV6-2/TRBV6-3
TGTGCCAGCAAACCGGGAAACTTAGAAAAACTGTTTTTT CASKPGNLEKLFF TRBJ1-4 few NA TRBV28
TGTGCCAGCAGTACAGGGTATACTGAAGCTTTCTTT CASSTGYTEAFF TRBJ1-1 NA NA TRBV6-5
TGTGCCAGCACCACCGACAGGGGGAATTCACCCCTCCACTTT CASTTDRGNSPLHF TRBJ1-6 NA TRBD1 TRBV7-6
TGTGCTAGTGGTTTGGTAACAGGGGATATTGCCTATGGCTACACCTTC CASGLVTGDIAYGYTF TRBJ1-2 few TRBD1 TRBV12-5
TGTGCCAGCAGCTCCGGGTCGACGGTGTTCCAAGAGACCCAGTACTTC CASSSGSTVFQETQYF TRBJ2-5 NA NA TRBV5-4
TGCAGTGCTAGTCTCCCCTCGACAGGGCGCACAGATACGCAGTATTTT CSASLPSTGRTDTQYF TRBJ2-3 NA TRBD1 TRBV20-1
TGTGCCAGCAGTTCCTCCGGGACAGGGAAAAGAGCTGAGGCTTTCTTT CASSSSGTGKRAEAFF TRBJ1-1 NA TRBD1 TRBV6-5
TGTGCCAGCAGTGGAGCAGGGGGCTTTCGTGAAAAACTGTTTTTT CASSGAGGFREKLFF TRBJ1-4 NA TRBD1 TRBV6-1
TGTGCCAGCTCAGAAGACAGGGTCTCTAACTATGGCTACACCTTC CASSEDRVSNYGYTF TRBJ1-2 NA TRBD1 TRBV18
TGTGCCAGCAGCGTAAGAAACTCCGAGGGCTACACCTTC CASSVRNSEGYTF TRBJ1-2 NA NA TRBV5-6
TGTGCCAGCAGTGGTAAGAAGCCGGGGACAGGGCCTGGCTATGGCTACACCTTC CASSGKKPGTGPGYGYTF TRBJ1-2 NA TRBD1 TRBV25-1
TGTGCCAGCAGCTTGCGGCGGTACGGTACGCAGTATTTT CASSLRRYGTQYF TRBJ2-3 NA NA TRBV7-3
TGCGCCAGCAGCCAACCTACTCGTAACTCTGGAAACACCATATATTTT CASSQPTRNSGNTIYF TRBJ1-3 NA NA TRBV4-1
TGTGCCAGCAGCTTGGGGGGGACCCCAGGGGATACGCAGTATTTT CASSLGGTPGDTQYF TRBJ2-3 NA TRBD2 TRBV7-9
TGTGCCAGCAGCTTGGATCCAGGGGGAACCTACGAGCAGTACTTC CASSLDPGGTYEQYF TRBJ2-7 NA TRBD1 TRBV5-5
TGTGCCAGCAGTACAACAGGGGGAACTGAAGCTTTCTTT CASSTTGGTEAFF TRBJ1-1 NA TRBD1 TRBV6-6
TGTGCCAGCAGCTTTCTCACAGGTTCGGACCACGAGCAGTACTTC CASSFLTGSDHEQYF TRBJ2-7 few NA TRBV7-8
TGTGCCAGCAGTTTAATGTCAGTTGCCTCCTATAATTCACCCCTCCACTTT CASSLMSVASYNSPLHF TRBJ1-6 few NA TRBV27
TGTGCCAGCAGTTTAAAGGGACAGGGGGCGTACGAGCAGTACTTC CASSLKGQGAYEQYF TRBJ2-7 few TRBD1 TRBV27
TGTGCCAGCAGCAACGGACAGGGCCTCTCTGGGGCCAACGTCCTGACTTTC CASSNGQGLSGANVLTF TRBJ2-6 NA TRBD1 TRBV2
TGTGCCAGCAGCCGAATCAAGGAGAACACCATATATTTT CASSRIKENTIYF TRBJ1-3 NA NA TRBV3-1/TRBV3-2